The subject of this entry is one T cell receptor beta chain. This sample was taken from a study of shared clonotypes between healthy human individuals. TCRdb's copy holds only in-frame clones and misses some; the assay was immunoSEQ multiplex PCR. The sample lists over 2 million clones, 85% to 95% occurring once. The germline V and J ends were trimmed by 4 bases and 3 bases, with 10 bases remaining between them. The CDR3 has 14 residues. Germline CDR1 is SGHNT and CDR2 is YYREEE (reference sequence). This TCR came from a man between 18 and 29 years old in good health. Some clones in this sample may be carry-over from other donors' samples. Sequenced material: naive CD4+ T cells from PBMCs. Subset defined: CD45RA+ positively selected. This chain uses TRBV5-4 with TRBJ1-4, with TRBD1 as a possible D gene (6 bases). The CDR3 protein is CASSRGGSNEKLFF. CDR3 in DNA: TGTGCCAGCAGCAGAGGGGGATCTAATGAAAAACTGTTTTTT.